A single sample gave rise to the 10 T cell receptor beta chains below, sequenced in a study of human CD8 memory T cell subsets. With exhausted-like traits, TPEX cells were early memory CD8+ T cells that were CCR7+ PD-1+ TIGIT+. The authors made TCR beta libraries using UMI-labeled 5' RACE. With the 5' RACE reads reprocessed, TCRdb shows one record per CDR3 protein and no DNA. The listing contains 8,300 or so distinct CDR3 sequences. Sample: CD8+ T cells from PBMCs. The receptors shown here come from a human donor in good health.

The chain recombines TRBV29-1 with TRBJ2-5; with no DNA, the TCRdb D assignment of TRBD2 cannot be verified. Germline V gene sequence: CDR1 SQVTM, CDR2 ANQGSEA. This CDR3 is 14 amino acids long. CDR3 sequence: CSVELEGWGETQYF. Complete variable domain (other parts from reference TRBV29-1 and TRBJ2-5): SAVISQKPSRDICQRGTSLTIQCQVDSQVTMMFWYRQQPGQSLTLIATANQGSEATYESGFVIDKFPISRPNLTFSTLTVSNMSPEDSSIYLCSVELEGWGETQYFGPGTRLLVL.

The V gene is TRBV14, the J gene TRBJ2-5. This CDR3 contains 13 residues. From germline, CDR1 is SGHDN and CDR2 FVKESK. CDR3 in amino acids: CASSQEPQKTQYF.

The chain uses TRBV4-3 and TRBJ2-5; TCRdb picks TRBD2, but there is no DNA to check that call. The length of the CDR3 is 14 residues. The germline gives CDR1 LGHNA, CDR2 YSLEER. The CDR3 loop is CASSQDWTSETQYF.

The chain combines TRBV7-3 with TRBJ2-7; the TCRdb call, TRBD2, lacks DNA for checking. This CDR3 spans 14 amino acids. Germline CDR1 and CDR2: SGHTA and FQGTGA. CDR3 sequence: CASSLISGTYEQYF.

V and J are TRBV10-3 and TRBJ2-1; TCRdb lists TRBD1, though no DNA is available to test this call. The CDR3 runs 15 residues. CDR1 and CDR2 from the germline V gene are ENHRY and SYGVKD. The CDR3 loop reads CAIGGRDRGYNEQFF.

This sequence joins TRBV5-5 and TRBJ2-7. The CDR3 has 14 amino acids. Per germline, CDR1 SGHKS and CDR2 YYEKEE (reference sequence). The CDR3: CASSPGLGAYEQYF.

The J gene is TRBJ2-1, the V gene TRBV19; there is no DNA to check the TCRdb D call of TRBD2. This CDR3 is built from 13 residues. The V gene's germline CDR1 is LNHDA and CDR2 SQIVND (reference sequence). CDR3 amino acids: CASSIGGGNEQFF.

The V gene is TRBV9, the J gene TRBJ2-1. The CDR3 covers 14 residues. Germline V gives CDR1 SGDLS, CDR2 YYNGEE. The CDR3 spells CASSVVSQPNEQFF.

The chain joins TRBV4-3 to TRBJ2-5. Germline CDR1 reads LGHNA; CDR2 reads YSLEER. The CDR3 sequence is 13 residues long. The chain's CDR3 is CASSPGVQETQYF.

By frequency, this clonotype registers medium-sized. The J gene is TRBJ1-1, the V gene TRBV7-9. This CDR3 comprises 12 residues. Germline CDR1 reads SEHNR; CDR2 reads FQNEAQ (reference sequence). CDR3 loop: CASSPSVAEAFF.